This T cell receptor beta chain is from a study of tumor and adjacent non-tumor tissue in lung cancer. This sample's RNA came from whole unsorted tissue. A note on this clonotype: Its antigen is not known.

Study findings and constraints: Higher tumor TCR diversity was associated with shorter survival. Significantly higher TCR diversity was found in tumor than normal lung.

A modified ARM-PCR protocol with three rounds of nested PCR amplified TCRbeta. TCRdb re-derived calls from the multiplex PCR reads in MiXCR, one entry per CDR3 protein. This table has more than 75,000 distinct CDR3 sequences, approximately 71% appearing once. Sequences were obtained from lung tumor tissue. The origin of this receptor is a woman in her 70s with non-small cell lung cancer.

DNA for the CDR3: TGTGCCAGCAGTTTAAATTTTGGAATTAGCACAGATACGCAGTATTTT. Amino acid sequence: CASSLNFGISTDTQYF. The chain joins TRBV28 to TRBJ2-3; D not certain. CDR3 length equals 16 residues. V was shortened by 2 bases and J by 0 bases, with 12 bases between the two germline ends. Germline V gene data show CDR1 as MDHEN and CDR2 as SYDVKM. Drawing the rest from reference TRBV28 and TRBJ2-3, the complete variable domain is DVKVTQSSRYLVKRTGEKVFLECVQDMDHENMFWYRQDPGLGLRLIYFSYDVKMKEKGDIPEGYSVSREKKERFSLILESASTNQTSMYLCASSLNFGISTDTQYFGPGTRLTVL.